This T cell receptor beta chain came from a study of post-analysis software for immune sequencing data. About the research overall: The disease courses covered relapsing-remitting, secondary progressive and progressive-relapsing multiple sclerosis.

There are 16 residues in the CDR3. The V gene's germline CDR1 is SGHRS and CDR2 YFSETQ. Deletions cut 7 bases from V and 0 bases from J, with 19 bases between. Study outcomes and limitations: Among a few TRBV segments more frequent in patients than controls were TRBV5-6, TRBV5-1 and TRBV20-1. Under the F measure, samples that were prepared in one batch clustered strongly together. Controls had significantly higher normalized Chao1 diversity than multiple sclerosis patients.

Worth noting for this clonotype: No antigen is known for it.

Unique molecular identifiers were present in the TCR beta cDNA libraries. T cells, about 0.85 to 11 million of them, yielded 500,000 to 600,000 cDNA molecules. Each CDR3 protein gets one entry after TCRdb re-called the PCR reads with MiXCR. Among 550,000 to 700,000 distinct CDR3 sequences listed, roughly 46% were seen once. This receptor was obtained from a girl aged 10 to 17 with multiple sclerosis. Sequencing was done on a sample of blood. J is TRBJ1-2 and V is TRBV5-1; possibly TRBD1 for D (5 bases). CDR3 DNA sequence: TGCGCCAGCCGACACTATCCGGGGCAGGCTAACTATGGCTACACCTTC. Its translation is CASRHYPGQANYGYTF.